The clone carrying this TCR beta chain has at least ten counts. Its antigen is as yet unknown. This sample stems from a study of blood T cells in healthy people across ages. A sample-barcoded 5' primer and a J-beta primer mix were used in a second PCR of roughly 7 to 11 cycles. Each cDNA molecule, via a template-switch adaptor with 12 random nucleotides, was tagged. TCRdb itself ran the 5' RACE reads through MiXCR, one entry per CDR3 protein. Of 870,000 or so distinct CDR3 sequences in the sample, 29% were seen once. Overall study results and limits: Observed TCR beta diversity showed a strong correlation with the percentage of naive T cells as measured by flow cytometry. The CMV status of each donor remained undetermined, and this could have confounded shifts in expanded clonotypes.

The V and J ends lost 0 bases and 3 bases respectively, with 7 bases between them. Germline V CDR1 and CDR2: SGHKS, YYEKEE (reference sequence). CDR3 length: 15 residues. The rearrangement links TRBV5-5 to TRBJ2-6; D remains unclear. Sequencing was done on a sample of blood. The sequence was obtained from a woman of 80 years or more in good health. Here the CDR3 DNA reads TGTGCCAGCAGCTTGGTAGGGAATGGGGCCAACGTCCTGACTTTC. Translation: CASSLVGNGANVLTF.